One and the same sample provided the 20 T cell receptor beta chains below, sequenced in a study of blood T cell repertoires in COVID-19. The protocol was immunoSEQ multiplex PCR, while the TCRdb copy is restricted to in-frame clones and leaves out a portion. The sample lists over 150,000 clones; about 80% were seen once. Material: PBMCs or T cells enriched from blood (not recorded which). The receptors were gathered from a man aged 40-49 years who had recovered from COVID-19.

This rearrangement joins TRBV7-2 to TRBJ2-7; no clear D. V shed 5 bases and J shed 2 bases, with 13 bases lying between them. This CDR3 spans 14 amino acids. The germline CDR1 and CDR2 sequences are SGHTA and FQGNSA. The DNA for the CDR3 is TGTGCCAGCAGCCTCGCGGAGTGGACCTACGAGCAGTACTTC. Residues: CASSLAEWTYEQYF. Together with reference TRBV7-2 and TRBJ2-7, the CDR3 gives the full variable domain: GAGVSQSPSNKVTEKGKDVELRCDPISGHTALYWYRQSLGQGLEFLIYFQGNSAPDKSGLPSDRFSAERTGGSVSTLTIQRTQQEDSAVYLCASSLAEWTYEQYFGPGTRLTVT.

The J gene is TRBJ1-4, the V gene TRBV7-9; D call uncertain. CDR1 and CDR2 from the germline V gene are SEHNR and FQNEAQ (reference sequence). V gave up 5 bases and J gave up 0 bases, with 10 bases separating them. The CDR3 extends over 15 amino acids. The CDR3 nucleotides are TGTGCCAGCAGCCCGTCGCGGGCAACTAATGAAAAACTGTTTTTT. It is translated as CASSPSRATNEKLFF.

V is TRBV7-9 and J is TRBJ2-1; 7 nucleotides match TRBD2. Germline V gene lookup returns CDR1 SEHNR and CDR2 FQNEAQ (reference sequence). V lost 4 bases and J lost 5; bases outside the gene matches: 11. The CDR3 covers 16 residues. The CDR3 loop reads CASSSTGRRGNNEQFF. In nucleotides, the CDR3 is TGTGCCAGCAGCTCCACGGGGAGGCGGGGGAACAATGAGCAGTTCTTC.

V usage is TRBV13 and J usage is TRBJ2-1; TRBD2 agrees at 16 bases. The V gene's germline CDR1 is PRHDT and CDR2 FYEKMQ (reference sequence). V dropped 5 bases and J dropped 0; count of bases not matched to a gene: 4. The CDR3 is 18 amino acids. The CDR3 region has the DNA TGTGCCAGCAGCCCGGGACTAGCGGGGGGGAGCTCCTACAATGAGCAGTTCTTC. It translates to CASSPGLAGGSSYNEQFF.

This clone was seen only a few times. The V gene is TRBV7-2, the J gene TRBJ1-5; possibly TRBD1 for D (6 bases). V was shortened by 5 bases and J by 1 base, with 18 bases between the two germline ends. The CDR3 has 17 residues. Germline CDR1 reads SGHTA; CDR2 reads FQGNSA. CDR3: CASSPIGPGHSNQPQHF. The CDR3 coding sequence is TGTGCCAGCAGCCCTATAGGCCCGGGACACAGCAATCAGCCCCAGCATTTT.

The chain links TRBV5-1 to TRBJ2-5; 8 bases agree with TRBD1. With V trimmed by 4 bases and J by 5 bases, 7 bases remained unmatched. Germline values: CDR1 SGHRS, CDR2 YFSETQ. The CDR3 length is 14 residues. For the CDR3, the DNA is TGCGCCAGCAGCGGGACAGGTCCCTGGGAGACCCAGTACTTC. Its protein product is CASSGTGPWETQYF. The whole variable domain, remainder taken from reference TRBV5-1 and TRBJ2-5, is KAGVTQTPRYLIKTRGQQVTLSCSPISGHRSVSWYQQTPGQGLQFLFEYFSETQRNKGNFPGRFSGRQFSNSRSEMNVSTLELGDSALYLCASSGTGPWETQYFGPGTRLLVL.

The gene calls are TRBV5-1 and TRBJ2-1, with 9 bases lining up with TRBD1. The trim removed 6 bases at V and 0 bases at J, leaving 4 bases unmatched. Germline CDR1 and CDR2: SGHRS and YFSETQ. The CDR3 is 15 amino acids. In DNA form, the CDR3 reads TGCGCCAGCACCCCGGGACAGGGCTCCTACAATGAGCAGTTCTTC. Its protein is CASTPGQGSYNEQFF.

This chain joins TRBV11-3 and TRBJ2-5; D is unresolved. This CDR3 is 13 amino acids long. Trimming shortened V by 2 bases and J by 2 bases, and 6 bases separated the two germline ends. CDR1 is SGHNT, CDR2 YENEEA, per germline. The CDR3 bases are TGTGCCAGCAGCTTAACCTATCAAGAGACCCAGTACTTC. Protein product: CASSLTYQETQYF.

The V and J genes are TRBV5-8 and TRBJ1-3, with no clear D. This CDR3 comprises 14 residues. Germline values: CDR1 SGHTS, CDR2 YDEGEE. The ends were cut back, 3 bases at V and 1 base at J, with 8 bases in the middle. In DNA, the CDR3 is TGTGCCAGCAGCTGGAGCCCTTCTGGAAACACCATATATTTT. Translated: CASSWSPSGNTIYF.

This chain uses TRBV7-9 with TRBJ2-7; 7 bases match TRBD2. Germline-derived CDR1 and CDR2 are SEHNR and FQNEAQ (reference sequence). This CDR3 comprises 13 residues. With V trimmed by 2 bases and J by 6 bases, 4 bases remained unmatched. CDR3 amino acids: CASSLREVSEQYF. In DNA form, the CDR3 reads TGTGCCAGCAGCTTACGGGAGGTGAGCGAGCAGTACTTC. The entire variable domain, with the rest obtained from reference TRBV7-9 and TRBJ2-7, is as follows: DTGVSQNPRHKITKRGQNVTFRCDPISEHNRLYWYRQTLGQGPEFLTYFQNEAQLEKSRLLSDRFSAERPKGSFSTLEIQRTEQGDSAMYLCASSLREVSEQYFGPGTRLTVT.

To note about this clone: An end of the junction does not agree with germline; a read error may underlie this. CDR3 sequence (DNA): TGTGCCAGTAGTCTAGACAGGGGATACTATGGCTACACCTTC. Its protein is CASSLDRGYYGYTF. This rearrangement joins TRBV19 to TRBJ1-2; 8 positions agree with TRBD1. The CDR3 loop spans 14 amino acids. CDR1 is LNHDA and CDR2 is SQIVND in the germline V gene (reference sequence).

The chain combines TRBV28 with TRBJ1-6; perhaps TRBD1 as D (6 bases). The V gene lost 6 bases and the J gene lost 6 bases, with 9 bases spanning the gap. In germline, CDR1 is MDHEN, CDR2 SYDVKM. The CDR3 contains 13 residues. The CDR3 spells CASRDRSNSPLHF. Here the CDR3 DNA reads TGTGCCAGCAGGGACAGATCTAATTCACCCCTCCACTTT.

This clone has just a few counts. V usage is TRBV6-2 or TRBV6-3 and J usage is TRBJ2-7, with D possibly matching TRBD1 (5 bases). This CDR3 has 13 amino acids. V was trimmed by 3 bases and J by 1 base, leaving 7 bases between them. The germline V gene has CDR1 MNHEY and CDR2 SVGEGT. CDR3 sequence reads: CASSYDRSYEQYF. CDR3 DNA sequence: TGTGCCAGCAGTTATGACAGATCCTACGAGCAGTACTTC.

The chain carries TRBV9 and TRBJ1-2; no reliable D call. The CDR3 has 12 residues. Germline-derived CDR1 and CDR2 are SGDLS and YYNGEE. The V gene lost 3 bases and the J gene lost 8 bases, with 11 bases spanning the gap. The CDR3, as DNA: TGTGCCAGCAGCGGGGCCCAGAAAGGCTACACCTTC. As protein: CASSGAQKGYTF.

The chain couples TRBV7-8 to TRBJ1-2; 8 bases match TRBD1. Trimming cost V 7 bases and J 4 bases; bases outside gene matches: 5. Germline CDR1 and CDR2: SGHVS and FQNEAQ. The CDR3 covers 13 residues. The CDR3 reads CASTRQGIYGYTF. Written as DNA, the CDR3 is TGTGCCAGCACCCGACAGGGGATCTATGGCTACACCTTC.

This clone has a handful of counts. This chain joins TRBV6-1 and TRBJ1-2; D unclear. V lost 0 bases to trimming and J lost 1 base, with 12 bases between them. CDR1 and CDR2 from the germline V gene are MNHNS and SASEGT. This CDR3 is built from 16 residues. CDR3 residues: CASSEASLVVNYGYTF. The CDR3 DNA sequence: TGTGCCAGCAGTGAAGCGTCGCTAGTGGTTAACTATGGCTACACCTTC.

V gene TRBV9 combines with J gene TRBJ1-2, with TRBD1 matching over 7 bases. Germline V CDR1 and CDR2: SGDLS, YYNGEE. V shed 4 bases, J shed 4 bases, and the junction held 7 bases outside the gene matches. The CDR3 spans 14 residues. The CDR3: CASSPRTGSYGYTF. CDR3 nucleotides: TGTGCCAGCAGCCCAAGGACAGGAAGCTATGGCTACACCTTC. The full variable domain, completed using reference TRBV9 and TRBJ1-2, is DSGVTQTPKHLITATGQRVTLRCSPRSGDLSVYWYQQSLDQGLQFLIQYYNGEERAKGNILERFSAQQFPDLHSELNLSSLELGDSALYFCASSPRTGSYGYTFGSGTRLTVV.

The chain uses TRBV5-4 and TRBJ1-1, with 9 bases identical to TRBD1. The ends lost 4 bases at V and 7 bases at J; junction bases unmatched: 11. The germline V gene has CDR1 SGHNT and CDR2 YYREEE (reference sequence). The length of the CDR3 is 15 residues. The CDR3 sequence: CASSMRRDREDEAFF. The CDR3 nucleotides are TGTGCCAGCAGCATGCGAAGGGACAGGGAGGATGAAGCTTTCTTT.

The genes are TRBV7-2 and TRBJ1-6, with D maybe TRBD1 (5 bases). Germline CDR1 and CDR2: SGHTA and FQGNSA. There are 13 residues in the CDR3. Deletions cut 0 bases from V and 9 bases from J, with 6 bases between. The CDR3 nucleotides read TGTGCCAGCAGCTTAGCGGGGGGTTCACCCCTCCACTTT. Its translation is CASSLAGGSPLHF.

V usage is TRBV5-6 and J usage is TRBJ2-2; D might be TRBD1 (6 bases). From germline, CDR1 is SGHDT and CDR2 YYEEEE. This CDR3 has 16 amino acids. Trimming removed 7 bases at V and 0 bases at J, with 16 bases between. CDR3 in DNA: TGTGCCAGCCTCACCTCGCGGACAGCGAACACCGGGGAGCTGTTTTTT. It codes for CASLTSRTANTGELFF. The whole variable domain, remainder taken from reference TRBV5-6 and TRBJ2-2, is DAGVTQSPTHLIKTRGQQVTLRCSPKSGHDTVSWYQQALGQGPQFIFQYYEEEERQRGNFPDRFSGHQFPNYSSELNVNALLLGDSALYLCASLTSRTANTGELFFGEGSRLTVL.